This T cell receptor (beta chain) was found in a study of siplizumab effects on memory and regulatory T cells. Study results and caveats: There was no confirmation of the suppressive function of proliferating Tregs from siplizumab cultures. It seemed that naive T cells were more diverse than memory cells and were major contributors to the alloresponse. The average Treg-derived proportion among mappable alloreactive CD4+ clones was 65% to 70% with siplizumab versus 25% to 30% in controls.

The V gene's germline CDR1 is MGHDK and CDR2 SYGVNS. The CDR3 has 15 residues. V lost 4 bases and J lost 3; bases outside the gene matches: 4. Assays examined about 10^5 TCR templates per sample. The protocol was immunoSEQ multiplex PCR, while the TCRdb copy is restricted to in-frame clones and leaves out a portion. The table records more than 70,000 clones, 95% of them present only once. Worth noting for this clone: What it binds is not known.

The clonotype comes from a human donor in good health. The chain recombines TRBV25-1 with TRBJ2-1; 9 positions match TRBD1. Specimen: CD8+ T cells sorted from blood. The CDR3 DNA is TGTGCCAGCAGTGTTGGACAGGGGATCTACAATGAGCAGTTCTTC. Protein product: CASSVGQGIYNEQFF.